This T cell receptor beta chain is from a study of cytomegalovirus exposure and HLA in healthy donors. Study observations and caveats: In a later analysis, several top co-occurrence clusters appeared linked to parvovirus B19, influenza, CMV and Epstein-Barr virus.

A word on this clone: Its antigen is still unknown.

Both 60 Vbeta primers and 13 Jbeta primers went into the PCR. Clones were read by immunoSEQ multiplex PCR, and TCRdb kept only the in-frame ones, dropping some. The sample totals 150,000 to 200,000 clones; its top ten clones hold 2.1%. The sample consisted of PBMCs. The sequence derives from a man aged 25 to 40 in good health and CMV-seronegative.

CDR3 residues: CASSVAGGQTYSNQPQHF. CDR3 DNA sequence: TGCGCCAGCAGTGTCGCAGGGGGGCAAACTTATAGCAATCAGCCCCAGCATTTT. This sequence joins TRBV10-1 and TRBJ1-5; TRBD1 matches 7 bases. Per germline, CDR1 WNHNN and CDR2 SYGVQD (reference sequence). The CDR3 is 18 residues long. V trimming: 4 bases; J trimming: 0 bases; junction bases outside the gene matches: 12.